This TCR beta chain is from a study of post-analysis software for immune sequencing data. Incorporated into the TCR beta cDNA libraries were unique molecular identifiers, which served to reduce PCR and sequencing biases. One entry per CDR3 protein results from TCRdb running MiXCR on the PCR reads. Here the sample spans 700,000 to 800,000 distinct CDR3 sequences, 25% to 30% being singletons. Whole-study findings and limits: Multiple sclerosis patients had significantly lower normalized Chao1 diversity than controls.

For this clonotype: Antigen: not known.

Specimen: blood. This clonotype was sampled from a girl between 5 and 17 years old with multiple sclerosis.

The chain's CDR3 is CASTLSGAGAHRETQYF. CDR3 nucleotide sequence: TGCGCCAGCACGCTTTCGGGAGCGGGAGCCCACCGGGAGACCCAGTACTTC. The chain joins TRBV5-1 to TRBJ2-4; TRBD2 aligns across 8 bases. The J call may be incorrect, as the DNA end agrees better with TRBJ2-5. The CDR3 runs 17 residues. Germline V gives CDR1 SGHRS, CDR2 YFSETQ.